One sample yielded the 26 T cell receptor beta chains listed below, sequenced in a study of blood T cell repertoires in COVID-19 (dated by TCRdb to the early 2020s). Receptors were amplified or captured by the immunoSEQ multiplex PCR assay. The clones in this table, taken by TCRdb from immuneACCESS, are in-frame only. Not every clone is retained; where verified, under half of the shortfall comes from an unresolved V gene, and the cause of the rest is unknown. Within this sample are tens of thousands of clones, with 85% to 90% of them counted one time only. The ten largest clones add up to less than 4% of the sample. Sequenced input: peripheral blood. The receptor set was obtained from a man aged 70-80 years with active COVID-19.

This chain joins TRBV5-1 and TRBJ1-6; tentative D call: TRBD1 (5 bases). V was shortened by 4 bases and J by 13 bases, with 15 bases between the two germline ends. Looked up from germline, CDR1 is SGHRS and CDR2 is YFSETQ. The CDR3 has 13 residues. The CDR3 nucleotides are TGCGCCAGCAGCCAACTTGGGGCTTGGCCCCTCCACTTT. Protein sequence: CASSQLGAWPLHF.

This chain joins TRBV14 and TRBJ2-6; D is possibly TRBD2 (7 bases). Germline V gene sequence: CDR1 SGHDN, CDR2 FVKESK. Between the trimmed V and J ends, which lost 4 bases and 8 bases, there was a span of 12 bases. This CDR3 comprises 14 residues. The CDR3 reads CASSLRGGPNVLTF. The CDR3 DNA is TGTGCCAGCAGCCTTAGGGGGGGCCCCAACGTCCTGACTTTC.

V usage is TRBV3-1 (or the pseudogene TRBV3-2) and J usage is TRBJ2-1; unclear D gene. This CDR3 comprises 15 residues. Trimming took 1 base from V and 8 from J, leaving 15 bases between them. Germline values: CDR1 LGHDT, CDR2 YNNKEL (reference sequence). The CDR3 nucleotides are TGTGCCAGCAGCCAAGGGGCTACTGGTCCGGATGAGCAGTTCTTC. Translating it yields CASSQGATGPDEQFF.

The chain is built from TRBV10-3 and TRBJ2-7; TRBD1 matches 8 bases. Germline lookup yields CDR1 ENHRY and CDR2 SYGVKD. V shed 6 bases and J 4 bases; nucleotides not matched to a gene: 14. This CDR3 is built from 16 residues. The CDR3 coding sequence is TGTGCCATCAGACGGACCACGCGGAGGACAGGGTACGAGCAGTACTTC. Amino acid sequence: CAIRRTTRRTGYEQYF.

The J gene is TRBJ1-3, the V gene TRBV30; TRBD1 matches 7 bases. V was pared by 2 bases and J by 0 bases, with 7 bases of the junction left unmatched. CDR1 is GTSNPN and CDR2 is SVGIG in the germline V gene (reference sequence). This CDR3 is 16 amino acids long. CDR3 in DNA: TGTGCCTGGAGTTTGGGACAGATCGTCTCTGGAAACACCATATATTTT. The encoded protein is CAWSLGQIVSGNTIYF. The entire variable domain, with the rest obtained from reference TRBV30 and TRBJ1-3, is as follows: SQTIHQWPATLVQPVGSPLSLECTVEGTSNPNLYWYRQAAGRGLQLLFYSVGIGQISSEVPQNLSASRPQDRQFILSSKKLLLSDSGFYLCAWSLGQIVSGNTIYFGEGSWLTVV.

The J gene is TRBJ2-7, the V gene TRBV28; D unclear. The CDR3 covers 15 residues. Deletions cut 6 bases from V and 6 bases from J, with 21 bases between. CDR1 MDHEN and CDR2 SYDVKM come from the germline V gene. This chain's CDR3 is CASSRLGPWFAEQYF. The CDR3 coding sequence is TGTGCCAGCAGCCGCCTGGGCCCCTGGTTCGCCGAGCAGTACTTC.

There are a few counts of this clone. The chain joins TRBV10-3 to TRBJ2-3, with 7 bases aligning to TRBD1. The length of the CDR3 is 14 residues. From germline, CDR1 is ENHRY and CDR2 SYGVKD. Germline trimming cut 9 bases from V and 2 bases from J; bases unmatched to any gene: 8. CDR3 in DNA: TGTGCCATAAAACCGGGACAGAACACAGATACGCAGTATTTT. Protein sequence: CAIKPGQNTDTQYF.

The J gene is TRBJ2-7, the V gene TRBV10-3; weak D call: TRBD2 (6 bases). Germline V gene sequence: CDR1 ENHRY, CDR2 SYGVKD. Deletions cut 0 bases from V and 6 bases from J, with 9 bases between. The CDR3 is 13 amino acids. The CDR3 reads CAISESGGTEQYF. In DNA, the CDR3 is TGTGCCATCAGTGAGTCGGGCGGGACCGAGCAGTACTTC.

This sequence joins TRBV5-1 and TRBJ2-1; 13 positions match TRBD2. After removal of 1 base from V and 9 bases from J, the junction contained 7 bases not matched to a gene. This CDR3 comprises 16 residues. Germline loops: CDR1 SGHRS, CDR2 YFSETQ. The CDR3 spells CASSLTGLAGAVEQFF. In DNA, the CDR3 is TGCGCCAGCAGCTTGACCGGACTAGCGGGAGCGGTTGAGCAGTTCTTC.

The CDR3 protein is CASRERRRSYNEQFF. CDR3 in DNA: TGTGCCAGCAGGGAGCGGAGGCGCTCCTACAATGAGCAGTTCTTC. The chain carries TRBV28 and TRBJ2-1; a weak D match, TRBD2 (5 bases). Germline values: CDR1 MDHEN, CDR2 SYDVKM. The CDR3 runs to 15 residues. The V end was cut by 6 bases, the J end by 0 bases, with 12 bases between.

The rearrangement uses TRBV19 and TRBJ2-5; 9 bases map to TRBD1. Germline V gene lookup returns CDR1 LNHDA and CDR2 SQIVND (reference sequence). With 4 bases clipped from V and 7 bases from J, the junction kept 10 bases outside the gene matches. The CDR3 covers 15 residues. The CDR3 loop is CASSTTGTGLGTQYF. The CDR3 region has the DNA TGTGCCAGTAGTACAACTGGGACAGGGTTGGGGACCCAGTACTTC.

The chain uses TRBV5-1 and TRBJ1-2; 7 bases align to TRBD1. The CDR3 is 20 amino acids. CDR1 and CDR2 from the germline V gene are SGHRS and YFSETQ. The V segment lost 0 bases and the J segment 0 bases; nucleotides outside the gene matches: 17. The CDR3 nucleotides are TGCGCCAGCAGCTTGGGGGGGACCGGGACAGCGTCCTTAGCTAACTATGGCTACACCTTC. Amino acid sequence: CASSLGGTGTASLANYGYTF.

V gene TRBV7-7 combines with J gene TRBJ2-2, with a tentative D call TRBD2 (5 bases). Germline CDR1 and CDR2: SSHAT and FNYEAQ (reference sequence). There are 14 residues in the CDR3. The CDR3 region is CASAAGTPPGELFF. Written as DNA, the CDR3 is TGTGCTAGCGCGGCCGGAACCCCGCCCGGGGAGCTGTTTTTT.

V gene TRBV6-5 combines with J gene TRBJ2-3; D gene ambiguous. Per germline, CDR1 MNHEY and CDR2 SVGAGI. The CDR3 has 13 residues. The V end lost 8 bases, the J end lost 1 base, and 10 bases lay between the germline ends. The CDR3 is CASGPWGTDTQYF. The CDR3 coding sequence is TGTGCCAGCGGGCCCTGGGGCACAGATACGCAGTATTTT.

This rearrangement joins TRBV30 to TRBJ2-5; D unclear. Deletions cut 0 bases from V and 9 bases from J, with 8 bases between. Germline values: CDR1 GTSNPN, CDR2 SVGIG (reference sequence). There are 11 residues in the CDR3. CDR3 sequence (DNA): TGTGCCTGGAGTGTATCCCGGGCCCAGTACTTC. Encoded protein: CAWSVSRAQYF.

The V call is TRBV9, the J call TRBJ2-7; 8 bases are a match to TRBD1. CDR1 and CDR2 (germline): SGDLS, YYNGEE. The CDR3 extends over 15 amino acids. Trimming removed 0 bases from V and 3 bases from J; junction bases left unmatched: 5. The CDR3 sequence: CASSVGDRPGYEQYF. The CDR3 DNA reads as TGTGCCAGCAGCGTAGGGGACAGGCCAGGCTACGAGCAGTACTTC.

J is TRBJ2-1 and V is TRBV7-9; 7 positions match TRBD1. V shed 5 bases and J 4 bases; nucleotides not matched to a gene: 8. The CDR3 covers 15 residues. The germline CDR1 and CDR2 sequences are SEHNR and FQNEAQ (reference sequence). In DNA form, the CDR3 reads TGTGCCAGCAGCCCCAACAGGGGATCTTACAATGAGCAGTTCTTC. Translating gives CASSPNRGSYNEQFF.

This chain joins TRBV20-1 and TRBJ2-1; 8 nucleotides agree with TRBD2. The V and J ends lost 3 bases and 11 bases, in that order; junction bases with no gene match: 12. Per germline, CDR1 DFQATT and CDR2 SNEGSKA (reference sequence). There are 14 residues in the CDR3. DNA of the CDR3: TGCAGTGCTAGTGGGGGCACTAGCGGCCCACAGCAGTTCTTC. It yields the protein CSASGGTSGPQQFF.

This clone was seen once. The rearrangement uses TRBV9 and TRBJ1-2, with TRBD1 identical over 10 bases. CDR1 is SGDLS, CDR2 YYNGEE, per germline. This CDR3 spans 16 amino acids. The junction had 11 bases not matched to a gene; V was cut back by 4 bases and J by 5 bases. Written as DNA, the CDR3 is TGTGCCAGCAGCAAAACAACCCGGGACAGGGGTTATGGCTACACCTTC. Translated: CASSKTTRDRGYGYTF.

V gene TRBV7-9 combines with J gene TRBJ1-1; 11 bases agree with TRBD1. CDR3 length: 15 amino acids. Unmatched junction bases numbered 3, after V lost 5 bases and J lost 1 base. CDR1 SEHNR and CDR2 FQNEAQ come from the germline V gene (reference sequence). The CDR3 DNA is TGTGCCAGCAGCACCGGGACAGGGGGGAACACTGAAGCTTTCTTT. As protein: CASSTGTGGNTEAFF.

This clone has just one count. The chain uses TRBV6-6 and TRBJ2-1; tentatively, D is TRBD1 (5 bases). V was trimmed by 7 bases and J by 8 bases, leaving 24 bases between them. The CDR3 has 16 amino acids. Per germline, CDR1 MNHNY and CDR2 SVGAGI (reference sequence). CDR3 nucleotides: TGTGCCAGCACGAGGCCCGACAGACCCACCCTCGATGAGCAGTTCTTC. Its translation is CASTRPDRPTLDEQFF.

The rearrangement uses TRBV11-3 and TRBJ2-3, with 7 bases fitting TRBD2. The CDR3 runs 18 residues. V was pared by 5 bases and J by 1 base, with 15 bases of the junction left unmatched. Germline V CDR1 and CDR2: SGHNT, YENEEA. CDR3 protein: CASSLIGPPGGGTDTQYF. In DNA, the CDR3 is TGTGCCAGCAGCCTCATTGGGCCCCCGGGGGGTGGCACAGATACGCAGTATTTT.

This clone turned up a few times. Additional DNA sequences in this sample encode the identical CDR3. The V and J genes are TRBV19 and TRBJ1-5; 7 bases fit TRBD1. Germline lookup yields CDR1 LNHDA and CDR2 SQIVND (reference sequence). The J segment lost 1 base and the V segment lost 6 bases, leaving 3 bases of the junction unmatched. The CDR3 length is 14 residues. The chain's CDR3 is CASRVQGSNQPQHF. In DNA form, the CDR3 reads TGTGCCAGTAGGGTACAGGGGAGCAATCAGCCCCAGCATTTT.

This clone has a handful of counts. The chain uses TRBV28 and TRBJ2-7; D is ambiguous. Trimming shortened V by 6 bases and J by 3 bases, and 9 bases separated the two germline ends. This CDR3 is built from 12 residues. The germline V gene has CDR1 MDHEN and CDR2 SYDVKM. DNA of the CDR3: TGTGCCAGCAGCCAAACACGCTACGAGCAGTACTTC. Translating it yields CASSQTRYEQYF.

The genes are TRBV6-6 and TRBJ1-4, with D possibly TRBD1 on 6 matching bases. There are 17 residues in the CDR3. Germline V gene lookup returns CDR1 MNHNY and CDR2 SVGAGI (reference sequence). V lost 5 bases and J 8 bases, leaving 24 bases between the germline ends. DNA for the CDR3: TGTGCCAGCAGTCCCGGGGGGCCAGACCCCTCAAGGGAAAAACTGTTTTTT. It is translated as CASSPGGPDPSREKLFF.

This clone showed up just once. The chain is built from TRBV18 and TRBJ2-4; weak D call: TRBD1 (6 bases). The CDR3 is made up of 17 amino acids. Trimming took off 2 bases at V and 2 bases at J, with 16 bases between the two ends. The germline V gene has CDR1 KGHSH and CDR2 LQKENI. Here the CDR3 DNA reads TGTGCCAGCTCACCAAATAGTGGCACAGGGCCCAAAAACATTCAGTACTTC. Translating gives CASSPNSGTGPKNIQYF.